The 32 T cell receptor beta chains below come from one sample, sequenced in a study of T cells after posttransplantation cyclophosphamide. Controls had myeloablative marrow grafts with methotrexate and calcineurin inhibitor, sampled at 1 year. Profiled with immunoSEQ multiplex PCR; TCRdb holds only in-frame clones, not every one. The sample yields 20,000 to 25,000 clones, 80% to 90% seen once. Sequencing used PBMCs, obtained just over 350 days after allogeneic stem cell transplant with calcineurin inhibitor and methotrexate. The receptors come from a female patient in her thirties or forties who received an allogeneic stem cell transplant from an unrelated donor, was CMV-positive, and had acute and chronic GVHD. Some T cells may be graft donor cells.

This chain uses TRBV9 with TRBJ1-2, with D possibly TRBD1 on 5 matching bases. The CDR3 is made up of 15 amino acids. Looked up from germline, CDR1 is SGDLS and CDR2 is YYNGEE. Trimming cost V 3 bases and J 6 bases, with 18 bases left between them. CDR3 sequence reads: CASSDLTGGGNGYTF. In nucleotides, the CDR3 is TGTGCCAGCAGCGATCTAACTGGGGGAGGAAATGGCTACACCTTC.

In this sample, this clone turned up a few times. This chain joins TRBV6-4 and TRBJ2-2, with D possibly TRBD2 on 5 matching bases. From germline, CDR1 is MRHNA and CDR2 SNTAGT. The CDR3 has 13 amino acids. V lost 6 bases and J lost 3, with 8 bases in between. CDR3 DNA: TGTGCCAGCAGCCACGGGGACACCGGGGAGCTGTTTTTT. Translation: CASSHGDTGELFF.

The chain has TRBV5-1 and TRBJ2-3; 12 bases are shared with TRBD2. V was clipped by 2 bases and J by 5 bases; unmatched bases: 3. CDR3 size: 15 residues. Germline values: CDR1 SGHRS, CDR2 YFSETQ. CDR3 loop: CASSFQLAGGDTQYF. DNA of the CDR3: TGCGCCAGCAGCTTCCAACTAGCGGGAGGAGATACGCAGTATTTT.

This clone was recorded a few times. This chain connects TRBV10-3 to TRBJ2-7; 9 positions agree with TRBD1. Germline CDR1 and CDR2: ENHRY and SYGVKD. V was clipped by 6 bases and J by 3 bases; unmatched bases: 3. The CDR3 is 13 amino acids. CDR3 protein: CAISPGQGYEQYF. In nucleotides, the CDR3 is TGTGCCATCAGCCCGGGACAGGGCTACGAGCAGTACTTC.

The rearrangement uses TRBV7-9 and TRBJ2-3; 12 nucleotides agree with TRBD2. The CDR3 spans 18 residues. J gave up 1 base and V 6 bases, and 11 bases lay outside the gene matches. Looked up from germline, CDR1 is SEHNR and CDR2 is FQNEAQ (reference sequence). The CDR3 DNA is TGTGCCAGCAGTCGACTAGCGGGAGAAGGGTGGGGCACAGATACGCAGTATTTT. Amino acid sequence: CASSRLAGEGWGTDTQYF.

V is TRBV5-1 and J is TRBJ1-2, with TRBD1 matching 10 bases. The CDR3 is 17 amino acids. CDR1 SGHRS and CDR2 YFSETQ come from the germline V gene. V lost 5 bases and J lost 2; bases outside the gene matches: 12. The CDR3 DNA sequence: TGCGCCAGCAGGGCCGGGACAGGGGCTGGAAGCAACTATGGCTACACCTTC. It translates to CASRAGTGAGSNYGYTF.

This clone was seen once. The chain has TRBV6-5 and TRBJ2-3, with TRBD2 as a possible D gene (6 bases). V lost 2 bases to trimming and J lost 0 bases, with 9 bases between them. The CDR3 has 15 residues. CDR1 and CDR2 from the germline V gene are MNHEY and SVGAGI. The CDR3 DNA reads TGTGCCAGCAGTTACGGAGGGACTAGCACAGATACGCAGTATTTT. It translates to CASSYGGTSTDTQYF.

This rearrangement joins TRBV30 to TRBJ1-6; D perhaps matches TRBD1 (5 bases). V gave up 8 bases and J gave up 5 bases, with 13 bases separating them. This CDR3 contains 13 residues. Looked up from germline, CDR1 is GTSNPN and CDR2 is SVGIG (reference sequence). The CDR3 reads CAEATEDNSPLHF. The DNA for the CDR3 is TGTGCCGAAGCGACAGAAGATAATTCACCCCTCCACTTT.

The chain links TRBV6-4 to TRBJ2-2; TRBD2 is a possible D gene (6 bases). Germline V gene lookup returns CDR1 MRHNA and CDR2 SNTAGT. The CDR3 runs to 17 residues. With 6 bases removed from V and 6 bases from J, the gap between germline ends came to 23 bases. The CDR3: CASRARAGRLHSGELFF. The DNA for the CDR3 is TGTGCCAGCAGAGCAAGGGCGGGAAGGCTCCACTCCGGGGAGCTGTTTTTT.

The V and J genes are TRBV6-1 and TRBJ2-5; D may be TRBD1 (6 bases). This CDR3 is built from 13 residues. Germline-derived CDR1 and CDR2 are MNHNS and SASEGT. Trimming pared 5 bases from V and 5 bases from J, leaving 12 bases between. CDR3 DNA: TGTGCCAGCAGTTCACAGGGCGGGGAGACCCAGTACTTC. Its protein is CASSSQGGETQYF.

The V call is TRBV7-9, the J call TRBJ2-1; TRBD2 aligns across 10 bases. Germline lookup yields CDR1 SEHNR and CDR2 FQNEAQ (reference sequence). The J segment lost 2 bases and the V segment lost 3 bases, leaving 4 bases of the junction unmatched. CDR3 size: 16 residues. CDR3 DNA: TGTGCCAGCAGCTTGTGGACTAGCGGAACCTACAATGAGCAGTTCTTC. This encodes CASSLWTSGTYNEQFF.

The gene calls are TRBV29-1 and TRBJ2-6; D may be TRBD1 (5 bases). CDR1 is SQVTM, CDR2 ANQGSEA, per germline. V gave up 5 bases and J gave up 2 bases, with 10 bases separating them. CDR3 length: 14 amino acids. The CDR3 bases are TGCAGCGTTCAGGGTGGTGCTGGGGCCAACGTCCTGACTTTC. Residues: CSVQGGAGANVLTF. The complete variable domain, with remaining parts taken from reference TRBV29-1 and TRBJ2-6, reads SAVISQKPSRDICQRGTSLTIQCQVDSQVTMMFWYRQQPGQSLTLIATANQGSEATYESGFVIDKFPISRPNLTFSTLTVSNMSPEDSSIYLCSVQGGAGANVLTFGAGSRLTVL.

V is TRBV5-1 and J is TRBJ2-4, with 9 bases fitting TRBD1. Germline-derived CDR1 and CDR2 are SGHRS and YFSETQ. The V and J ends lost 2 bases and 1 base, in that order; junction bases with no gene match: 4. The CDR3 is 16 residues long. CDR3 protein: CASSLGDRAAKNIQYF. CDR3 DNA: TGCGCCAGCAGCTTAGGGGACAGGGCGGCCAAAAACATTCAGTACTTC. Drawing the rest from reference TRBV5-1 and TRBJ2-4, the complete variable domain is KAGVTQTPRYLIKTRGQQVTLSCSPISGHRSVSWYQQTPGQGLQFLFEYFSETQRNKGNFPGRFSGRQFSNSRSEMNVSTLELGDSALYLCASSLGDRAAKNIQYFGAGTRLSVL.

The rearrangement joins TRBV29-1 to TRBJ2-7, with 11 bases identical to TRBD2. The CDR3 loop spans 15 amino acids. The ends lost 1 base at V and 3 bases at J; junction bases unmatched: 5. Per germline, CDR1 SQVTM and CDR2 ANQGSEA. The CDR3 DNA reads as TGCAGCGTTGAAGGGCTAGCGGGAGGAGACTACGAGCAGTACTTC. Its protein product is CSVEGLAGGDYEQYF.

The chain uses TRBV18 and TRBJ1-2; possible D gene TRBD1, 5 bases. From germline, CDR1 is KGHSH and CDR2 LQKENI. The CDR3 extends over 14 amino acids. Trimming took 2 bases from V and 4 from J, leaving 11 bases between them. Written as DNA, the CDR3 is TGTGCCAGCTCACCAACGACAGCCTTCTATGGCTACACCTTC. As protein: CASSPTTAFYGYTF.

In its sample, this clone was seen once. The chain employs TRBV9 and TRBJ2-7; D possibly corresponds to TRBD1 (6 bases). CDR1 SGDLS and CDR2 YYNGEE come from the germline V gene. V lost 3 bases and J 0 bases, leaving 10 bases between the germline ends. The CDR3 is made up of 14 amino acids. Here the CDR3 DNA reads TGTGCCAGCAGCGCCGGGACACCCTCCTACGAGCAGTACTTC. Its translation is CASSAGTPSYEQYF.

J is TRBJ2-7 and V is TRBV18; TRBD2 might be the D (5 bases). V was cut by 1 base and J by 2 bases, with 6 bases left in between. The germline gives CDR1 KGHSH, CDR2 LQKENI. There are 13 residues in the CDR3. For the CDR3, the DNA is TGTGCCAGCTCACCACAGGGAGCCTACGAGCAGTACGTC. Protein: CASSPQGAYEQYV.

This chain uses TRBV20-1 with TRBJ1-2; D gene uncertain. The length of the CDR3 is 11 residues. Germline V lookup: CDR1 DFQATT, CDR2 SNEGSKA (reference sequence). Trimming removed 8 bases from V and 0 bases from J, with 7 bases in between. The CDR3 coding sequence is TGCAGTACCACTTCTAACTATGGCTACACCTTC. This translates into CSTTSNYGYTF.

The chain links TRBV9 to TRBJ2-5, with a weak D call TRBD2 (5 bases). This CDR3 contains 16 residues. The V gene lost 4 bases and the J gene lost 2 bases, with 18 bases spanning the gap. CDR1 is SGDLS and CDR2 is YYNGEE in the germline V gene. For the CDR3, the DNA is TGTGCCAGCAGCCCCAACATAGGTGGGAGACAAGAGACCCAGTACTTC. Protein product: CASSPNIGGRQETQYF.

This clone appeared once. The CDR3 bases are TGTGCCAGCAGCTTGGCCGCGGGGCGAGAGACCCAGTACTTC. Protein sequence: CASSLAAGRETQYF. The rearrangement links TRBV5-6 to TRBJ2-5, with D possibly TRBD2 on 6 matching bases. V was cut by 0 bases and J by 4 bases, with 10 bases left in between. Germline assignment: CDR1 SGHDT and CDR2 YYEEEE. There are 14 residues in the CDR3. Looking up the rest from reference TRBV5-6 and TRBJ2-5 gives the full variable domain: DAGVTQSPTHLIKTRGQQVTLRCSPKSGHDTVSWYQQALGQGPQFIFQYYEEEERQRGNFPDRFSGHQFPNYSSELNVNALLLGDSALYLCASSLAAGRETQYFGPGTRLLVL.

The chain couples TRBV6-5 to TRBJ2-2; no firm D call. The V gene's germline CDR1 is MNHEY and CDR2 SVGAGI. Trimming took off 6 bases at V and 4 bases at J, with 9 bases between the two ends. The CDR3 sequence is 13 residues long. The CDR3 sequence is CASRRGVTGELFF. The CDR3, as DNA: TGTGCCAGCAGGAGAGGAGTCACCGGGGAGCTGTTTTTT.

The V call is TRBV11-3, the J call TRBJ2-2, with 7 bases identical to TRBD1. With 6 bases clipped from V and 0 bases from J, the junction kept 4 bases outside the gene matches. CDR1 is SGHNT and CDR2 is YENEEA in the germline V gene. There are 15 residues in the CDR3. The CDR3 here is CASRSGTANTGELFF. The CDR3, as DNA: TGTGCCAGCAGATCCGGGACAGCGAACACCGGGGAGCTGTTTTTT. Combining the CDR3 with reference TRBV11-3 and TRBJ2-2 gives the whole variable domain EAGVVQSPRYKIIEKKQPVAFWCNPISGHNTLYWYLQNLGQGPELLIRYENEEAVDDSQLPKDRFSAERLKGVDSTLKIQPAELGDSAVYLCASRSGTANTGELFFGEGSRLTVL.

The rearrangement joins TRBV20-1 to TRBJ1-2, with no clear D. CDR3 length: 10 amino acids. Germline V gene lookup returns CDR1 DFQATT and CDR2 SNEGSKA (reference sequence). V was trimmed by 3 bases and J by 7 bases, leaving 6 bases between them. The CDR3 loop reads CSASLSGYTF. CDR3 DNA: TGCAGTGCTAGCCTGAGTGGCTACACCTTC.

The J gene is TRBJ2-7, the V gene TRBV18; 12 bases match TRBD1. CDR1 is KGHSH and CDR2 is LQKENI in the germline V gene. V lost 5 bases, J lost 10 bases, and 9 bases stayed unmatched. This CDR3 has 14 amino acids. The CDR3 DNA reads as TGTGCCAGCTCAACGGGACAGGGGGCGTCCCAACAGTACGTC. Residues: CASSTGQGASQQYV.

V and J are TRBV27 and TRBJ2-5; D unclear. Germline CDR1 MNHEY, CDR2 SMNVEV (reference sequence). The ends were cut back, 5 bases at V and 2 bases at J, with 12 bases in the middle. There are 14 residues in the CDR3. The DNA of the CDR3 is TGTGCCAGCAGTCCTCGGCGGCAGCAAGAGACCCAGTACTTC. Its protein product is CASSPRRQQETQYF.

This clone was detected only once. The V gene is TRBV6-5, the J gene TRBJ2-7, with 8 bases fitting TRBD1. The CDR3 contains 15 residues. Unmatched junction bases numbered 9, after V lost 6 bases and J lost 2 bases. The germline CDR1 and CDR2 sequences are MNHEY and SVGAGI. DNA of the CDR3: TGTGCCAGCAGCCTTGGACAGGGATTACCCTACGAGCAGTACTTC. Residues: CASSLGQGLPYEQYF.

This rearrangement joins TRBV5-4 to TRBJ2-1; 10 bases match TRBD2. Losses at the gene ends were 1 base for V and 6 bases for J; bases not matched to a gene: 10. The length of the CDR3 is 17 residues. In germline, CDR1 is SGHNT, CDR2 YYREEE (reference sequence). The CDR3, as DNA: TGTGCCAGCAGCTTGAAGTCTATAGCGGGAGGTTCCAATGAGCAGTTCTTC. Translation gives CASSLKSIAGGSNEQFF.

The chain combines TRBV15 with TRBJ1-5; the D gene is possibly TRBD1 (5 bases). Trimming shortened V by 3 bases and J by 7 bases, and 22 bases separated the two germline ends. The CDR3 is 17 residues long. Germline V gene lookup returns CDR1 LNHNV and CDR2 YYDKDF (reference sequence). The CDR3 protein is CATSRGGRPGASQPQHF. The CDR3 coding sequence is TGTGCCACCAGCAGGGGGGGGAGACCAGGTGCCAGCCAGCCCCAGCATTTT.

V usage is TRBV11-2 and J usage is TRBJ1-4; no clear D gene. CDR1 and CDR2 from the germline V gene are SGHAT and FQNNGV. V lost 1 base and J lost 10, with 19 bases in between. The CDR3 totals 16 residues. In DNA form, the CDR3 reads TGTGCCAGCAGCTTAGGGCCATTGGAGAGCATGGGAAAACTGTTTTTT. It yields the protein CASSLGPLESMGKLFF.

The gene calls are TRBV18 and TRBJ1-1, with D hard to call. The CDR3 has 15 amino acids. CDR1 KGHSH and CDR2 LQKENI come from the germline V gene. V shed 0 bases and J shed 1 base, with 9 bases lying between them. The CDR3 bases are TGTGCCAGCTCACCACCCTCCGTGGCGAACACTGAAGCTTTCTTT. Amino acid sequence: CASSPPSVANTEAFF.

This clone was detected a few times. The V gene is TRBV10-1, the J gene TRBJ1-6, with D perhaps TRBD1 (5 bases). The length of the CDR3 is 13 residues. V lost 4 bases to trimming and J lost 7 bases, with 8 bases between them. The germline V gene encodes CDR1 WNHNN and CDR2 SYGVQD (reference sequence). CDR3 region: CASSATDNSPLHF. The CDR3 nucleotides read TGCGCCAGCAGTGCGACAGACAATTCACCCCTCCACTTT.

This sequence joins TRBV18 and TRBJ2-1, with TRBD2 matching 8 bases. Losses at the gene ends were 5 bases for V and 3 bases for J; bases not matched to a gene: 12. This CDR3 has 17 amino acids. CDR1 and CDR2 (germline): KGHSH, LQKENI. This CDR3 reads CASSFSPGLGDYNEQFF. The CDR3 DNA follows: TGTGCCAGCTCATTTAGTCCGGGACTAGGGGACTACAATGAGCAGTTCTTC.